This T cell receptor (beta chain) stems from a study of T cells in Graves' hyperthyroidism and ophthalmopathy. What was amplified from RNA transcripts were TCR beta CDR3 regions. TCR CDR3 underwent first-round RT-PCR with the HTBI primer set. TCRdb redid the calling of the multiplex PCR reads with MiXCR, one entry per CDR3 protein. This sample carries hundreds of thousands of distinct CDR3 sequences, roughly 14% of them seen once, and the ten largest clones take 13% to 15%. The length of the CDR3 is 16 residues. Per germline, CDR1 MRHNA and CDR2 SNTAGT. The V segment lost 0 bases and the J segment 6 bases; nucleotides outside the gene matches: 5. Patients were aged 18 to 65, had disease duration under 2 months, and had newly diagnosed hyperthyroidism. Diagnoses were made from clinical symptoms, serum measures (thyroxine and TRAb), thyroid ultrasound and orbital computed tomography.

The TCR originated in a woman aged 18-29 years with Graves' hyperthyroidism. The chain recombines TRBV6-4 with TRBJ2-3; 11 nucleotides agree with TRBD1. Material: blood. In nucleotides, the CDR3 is TGTGCCAGCAGTGACTCAGGGGACAGGGGGTCGGATACGCAGTATTTT. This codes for CASSDSGDRGSDTQYF.